The subject of this entry is one T cell receptor (beta chain). TCRdb's table, derived via immunoSEQ multiplex PCR, lists solely in-frame clones and lacks some. This table has 14,000 to 15,000 clones, around 88% appearing once. The data stem from a study of blood T cell repertoires in COVID-19. Study-level information: COVID-19 samples collected from the United States, Italy and Spain covered acute and convalescent phases.

The germline V gene has CDR1 KGHSH and CDR2 LQKENI. The V gene end was trimmed by 3 bases and the J gene end by 0 bases; junction bases not matched to a gene: 6. The CDR3 is made up of 17 amino acids. V gene TRBV18 combines with J gene TRBJ1-2, with TRBD1 identical over 11 bases. This clonotype was sampled from a human donor in a cohort sampled during active COVID-19. Sequencing was done on a sample of peripheral blood. CDR3 in amino acids: CASSPGQGALTNYGYTF. The CDR3 region has the DNA TGTGCCAGCTCACCCGGACAGGGGGCGTTGACTAACTATGGCTACACCTTC.